This TCR beta chain was sequenced in a study of cytomegalovirus exposure and HLA in healthy donors. This PCR relied on a set of 60 Vbeta primers and 13 Jbeta primers. Original analysis: Among the unique TCR beta chains that a later analysis counted, about 81 million in all, around 11 million were shared. Method: immunoSEQ multiplex PCR; TCRdb's copy keeps in-frame clones and lacks some. The D gene and trimming were derived from the DNA, and the V and J assignments and clone size from that table. The table lists roughly 190,000 clones, roughly 74% of them singletons. The CDR3 extends over 15 amino acids. Germline V gene lookup returns CDR1 ENHRY and CDR2 SYGVKD. Trimming took 10 bases from V and 1 from J; bases not matched to a gene: 8.

This receptor was obtained from a woman under 40 in good health and CMV-seronegative. This rearrangement joins TRBV10-3 to TRBJ1-5, with 9 positions matching TRBD1. The sequenced sample was PBMCs. The CDR3 DNA sequence: TGTGCCACCGGACAGGGGACGGGGAGCAATCAGCCCCAGCATTTT. Its translation: CATGQGTGSNQPQHF.